This T cell receptor beta chain was profiled in a study of T-cell memory formation after mild COVID-19. Study-level results: Contracting clones localized mainly to CM and EM when CD4+ and mainly to EMRA when CD8+.

TCRdb ran MiXCR on the 5' RACE reads and lists one entry per CDR3 protein. This table holds hundreds of thousands of distinct CDR3 sequences, more than 20% found once. V trimming: 4 bases; J trimming: 1 base; junction bases outside the gene matches: 4. This CDR3 spans 16 amino acids. The V gene's germline CDR1 is SGHDT and CDR2 YYEEEE. On this clonotype itself: What it binds is unknown.

The sample consisted of PBMCs or a T cell subset sorted from them (not recorded which). The genes are TRBV5-6 and TRBJ1-5, with 11 positions matching TRBD1. This receptor was taken from an adult woman who had mild COVID-19 (a few samples of this study predate the infection). Cell type and time point are not known. The CDR3 region has the DNA TGTGCCAGCAGCCAGGGGACAGGGGGGAGCAATCAGCCCCAGCATTTT. As protein: CASSQGTGGSNQPQHF. The complete variable domain, with remaining parts taken from reference TRBV5-6 and TRBJ1-5, reads DAGVTQSPTHLIKTRGQQVTLRCSPKSGHDTVSWYQQALGQGPQFIFQYYEEEERQRGNFPDRFSGHQFPNYSSELNVNALLLGDSALYLCASSQGTGGSNQPQHFGDGTRLSIL.